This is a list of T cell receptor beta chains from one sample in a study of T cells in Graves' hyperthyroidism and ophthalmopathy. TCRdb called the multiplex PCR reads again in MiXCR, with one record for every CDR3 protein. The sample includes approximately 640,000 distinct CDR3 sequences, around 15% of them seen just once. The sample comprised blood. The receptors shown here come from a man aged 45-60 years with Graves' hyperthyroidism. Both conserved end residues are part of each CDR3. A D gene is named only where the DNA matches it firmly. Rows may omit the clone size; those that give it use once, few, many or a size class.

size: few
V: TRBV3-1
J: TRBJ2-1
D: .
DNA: TGTGCCAGCAGCCAACGAGGAGGGGACTATGAGCAGTTCTTC
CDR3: CASSQRGGDYEQFF

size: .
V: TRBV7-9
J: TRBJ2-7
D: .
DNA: TGTGCCAGCAGCTTAGGACAGGCCGTTGAGCAGTACTTC
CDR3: CASSLGQAVEQYF

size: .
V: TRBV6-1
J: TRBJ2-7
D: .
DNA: TGTGCCAGCGGGGTAACCTACGAGCAGTACTTC
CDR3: CASGVTYEQYF

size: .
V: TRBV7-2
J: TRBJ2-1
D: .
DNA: TGTGCCAGCAGCTTAGGTGGTAGAACGCGGCAGTTCTTC
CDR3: CASSLGGRTRQFF

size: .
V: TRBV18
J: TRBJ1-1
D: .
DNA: TGTGCCAGCTCACCATCTGAGAACACTGAAACTTTCTTT
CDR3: CASSPSENTETFF

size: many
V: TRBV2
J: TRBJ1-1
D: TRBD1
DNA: TGTGCCAGCAGTGAGGTGCAGGACAGGGGACATGAAACTGAAGCTTTCTTT
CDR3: CASSEVQDRGHETEAFF

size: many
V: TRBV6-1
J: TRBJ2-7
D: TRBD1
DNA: TGTGCCAGCAGCGGGACAGGAAAACTCAACGGGCAGTACTTC
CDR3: CASSGTGKLNGQYF

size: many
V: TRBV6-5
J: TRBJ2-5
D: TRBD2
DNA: TGTGCCAGCTTACTAGCGGGAGCCCAGGAGACCCAGTACTTC
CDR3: CASLLAGAQETQYF

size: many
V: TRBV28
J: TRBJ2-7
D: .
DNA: TGTGCCAGCAGTTTAGTTAGCGCGGCCTACGAGCAGTACTTC
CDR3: CASSLVSAAYEQYF

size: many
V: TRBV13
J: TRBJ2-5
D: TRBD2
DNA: TGTGCCAGCAGCCTCCGAACGGGAGGGCCGGTTGAGACCCAGTACTTC
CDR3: CASSLRTGGPVETQYF

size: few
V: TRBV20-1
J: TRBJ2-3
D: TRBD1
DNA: TGCAGTGCCGGGGACAGCAAGAGCACAGATACGCAGTATTTT
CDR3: CSAGDSKSTDTQYF

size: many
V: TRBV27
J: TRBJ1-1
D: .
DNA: TGTGCCAGCAGTTTAGAATCGTCGGGGGTTAAAGCTTTCTTT
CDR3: CASSLESSGVKAFF

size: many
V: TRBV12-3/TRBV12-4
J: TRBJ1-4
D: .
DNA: TGTGCCAGCAGTTTGGGACATTCGGTTGAAAAACTGTTTTTT
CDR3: CASSLGHSVEKLFF

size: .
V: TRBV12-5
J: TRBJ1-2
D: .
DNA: TGTGCTAGTGGTTTGGTAGGACTCGGTGGCTACACCTTC
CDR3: CASGLVGLGGYTF

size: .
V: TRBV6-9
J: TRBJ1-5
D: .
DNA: TGTGCCAGCAGTTACGACGGGGGGAATCAGCCCCAGCATTTT
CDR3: CASSYDGGNQPQHF

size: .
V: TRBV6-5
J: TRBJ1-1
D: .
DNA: TGTGCCAGCGGTTCCGGCATTTTCACTGAAGCTTTCTTT
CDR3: CASGSGIFTEAFF

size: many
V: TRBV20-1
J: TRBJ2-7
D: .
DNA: TGCAGTGCTTACATCGCGGCGAGCTCCTACGAGCAGTACTTC
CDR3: CSAYIAASSYEQYF

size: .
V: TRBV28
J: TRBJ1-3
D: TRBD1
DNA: TGTGCCAGCAGTTTACCGGGACAGACCCTCTCTGGAAACACCATATATTTT
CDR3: CASSLPGQTLSGNTIYF

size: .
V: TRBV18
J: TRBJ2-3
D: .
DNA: TGTGCCAGCTCACGGGCTAGCAGGAGCACAGATACGCAGTATTTT
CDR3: CASSRASRSTDTQYF

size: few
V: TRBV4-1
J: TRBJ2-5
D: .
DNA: TGCGCCAGCAGCCAAGGGGGGGGGCCGTACCAAGAGACCCAGTACTTC
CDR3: CASSQGGGPYQETQYF

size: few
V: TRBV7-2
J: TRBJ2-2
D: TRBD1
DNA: TGTGCCAGCAGCTGGCCGACCGGGACAGGGGGCATCGGGGAGCTGTTTTTT
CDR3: CASSWPTGTGGIGELFF

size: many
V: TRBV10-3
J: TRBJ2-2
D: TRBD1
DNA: TGTGCCACTACCGGGACAGTCTTGGACGGGGAGCTGTTTTTT
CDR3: CATTGTVLDGELFF

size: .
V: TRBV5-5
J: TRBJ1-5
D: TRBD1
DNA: TGTGCCAGCAGTAAGACAGGGCCGGATCAGCCCCAGCATTTT
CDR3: CASSKTGPDQPQHF

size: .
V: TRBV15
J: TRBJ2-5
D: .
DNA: TGTGCCACCAGCCGTGGGCAGGCTACAGGGAAGGAGACCCAGTACTTC
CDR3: CATSRGQATGKETQYF

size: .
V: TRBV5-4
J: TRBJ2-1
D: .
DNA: TGTGCCAGCAGACTGAGACAGGCTCACTCCTACAATGAGCAGTTCTTC
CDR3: CASRLRQAHSYNEQFF

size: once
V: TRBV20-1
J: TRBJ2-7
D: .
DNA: TGCAGTGCTAGACCAATTCTTAGGTTTCATGGGTACGAGCAGTACTTC
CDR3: CSARPILRFHGYEQYF

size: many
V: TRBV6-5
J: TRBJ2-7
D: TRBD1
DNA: TGTGCCAGCAGTTGGGGACAGGGGATCTACGAGCAGTACTTC
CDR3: CASSWGQGIYEQYF

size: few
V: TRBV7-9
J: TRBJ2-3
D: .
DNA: TGTGCCAGCAGCTTGGGGCCTCGAACACACACAGATACGCAGTATTTT
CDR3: CASSLGPRTHTDTQYF

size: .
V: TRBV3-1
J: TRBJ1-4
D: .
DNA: TGTGCCAGCAGCCAAGGGGACTTCAATGAAAAACTGTTTTTT
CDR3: CASSQGDFNEKLFF

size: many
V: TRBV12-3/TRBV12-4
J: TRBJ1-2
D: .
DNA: TGTGCCAGCAGTTTAAGGGGAAACCGAGCTAACTATGGCTACACCTTC
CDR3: CASSLRGNRANYGYTF

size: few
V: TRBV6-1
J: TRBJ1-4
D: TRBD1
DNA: TGTGCCAGCAGTCCATACGCCGGACAGGGCGCCTGGGCAACTAATGAAAAACTGTTTTTT
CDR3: CASSPYAGQGAWATNEKLFF

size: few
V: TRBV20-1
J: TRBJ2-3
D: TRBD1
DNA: TGCAGTGCTAGGCTCGGGACAGGGGGACCAGATACGCAGTATTTT
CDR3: CSARLGTGGPDTQYF

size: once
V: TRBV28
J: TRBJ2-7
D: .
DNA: TGTGCCAGCAGTTTAGTAGGGGTACGAAGTGGCGAGCAGTACTTC
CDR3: CASSLVGVRSGEQYF

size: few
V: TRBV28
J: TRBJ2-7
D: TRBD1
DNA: TGTGCCAGCAGTTCCGCGGACAGGTACGAGCAGTACTTC
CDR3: CASSSADRYEQYF

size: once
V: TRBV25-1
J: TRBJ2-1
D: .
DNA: TGTGCCAGCACTGGGTCAGCGGGCTACAATGAGCAGTTCTTC
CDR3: CASTGSAGYNEQFF

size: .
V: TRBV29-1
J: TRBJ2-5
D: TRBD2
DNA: TGCAGCGTATCTGGACTAGCGGGAGATAGTTACTCGTACTTC
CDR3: CSVSGLAGDSYSYF

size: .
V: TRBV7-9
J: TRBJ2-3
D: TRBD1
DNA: TGTGCCAGCAGCTTTCAGGGGGCCGGAACAGATACGCAGTATTTT
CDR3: CASSFQGAGTDTQYF

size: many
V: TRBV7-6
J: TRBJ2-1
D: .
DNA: TGTGCCAGCAGTCTGGACTATCTCGGGGAGCAGTTCTTC
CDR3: CASSLDYLGEQFF

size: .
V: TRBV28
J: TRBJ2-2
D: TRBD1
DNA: TGTGCCAGCAGCCGATTGGGACAGGGGAACACCGGGGAGCTGTTTTTT
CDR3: CASSRLGQGNTGELFF

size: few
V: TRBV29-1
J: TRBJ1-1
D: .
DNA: TGCAGCGTTGTAACTAGCGGGCCTCGAACCCACGCTGAAGCTTTCTTT
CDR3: CSVVTSGPRTHAEAFF

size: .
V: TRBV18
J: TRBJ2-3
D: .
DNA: TGTGCCAGCTCACCACCGCAGGGTATAGGGGATACGCAGTATTTT
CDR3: CASSPPQGIGDTQYF

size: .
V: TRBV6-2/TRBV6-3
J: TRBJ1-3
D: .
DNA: TGTGCCAGCAGGTCCGGGACAAAGAAGGGAAACACCATATATTTT
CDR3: CASRSGTKKGNTIYF

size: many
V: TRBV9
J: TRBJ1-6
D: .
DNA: TGTGCCAGCAGCTTAGACAGTAATTCACCCCTCCACTTT
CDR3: CASSLDSNSPLHF

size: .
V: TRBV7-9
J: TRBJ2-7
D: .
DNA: TGTGCCAGCAGCTTGCGGCAGCACGAGCAGTACTTC
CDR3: CASSLRQHEQYF

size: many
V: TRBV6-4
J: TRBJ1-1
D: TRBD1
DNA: TGTGCCAGCAGTGACTCGGACAGGGGGGGTACTGAAGCTTTCTTT
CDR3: CASSDSDRGGTEAFF

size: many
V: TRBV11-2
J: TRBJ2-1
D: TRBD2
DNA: TGTGCCAGCAGCTCGCTCCGGACTAGCGGGATATACAATGAGCAGTTCTTC
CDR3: CASSSLRTSGIYNEQFF

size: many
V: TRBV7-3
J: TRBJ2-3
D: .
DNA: TGTGCCAGCAGCTTGCAGGGGAGTACGTCAGATACGCAGTATTTT
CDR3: CASSLQGSTSDTQYF

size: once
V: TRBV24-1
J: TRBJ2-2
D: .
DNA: TGTGCCACCAGTGATTTCAGGGTTGCAGGGGAGCTGTTTTTT
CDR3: CATSDFRVAGELFF